The entry that follows covers one T cell receptor beta chain sequence. The antigen is not known. The sample is drawn from a study of beta chain features in type 1 diabetes. The study's findings and limits: In comparison with healthy donors, patients had naive, central memory and Treg TCRB repertoires that appeared more similar. Junctions at VDJ sites from type 1 diabetes patients had fewer insertions and more deletions. Any HLA-type effect on TCRB rearrangement remained unresolved here. All four CD4+ subsets of Type 1 diabetes patients contained TCRB CDR3s that were moderately but significantly shorter.

This CDR3 has 15 amino acids. The V and J ends lost 7 bases and 3 bases respectively, with 17 bases between them. CDR1 and CDR2 (germline): SGHAT, FQNNGV. cDNA synthesis used the whole RNA isolate, giving expressed TCRB sequences. It was found that naive, central memory and regulatory T cell samples averaged about 4 million reads. This table comes from immunoSEQ multiplex PCR, and its TCRdb copy is limited to in-frame clones, with some not included. The top ten hold roughly 0.015% of the sample, which has some 350,000 clones, about 14% seen once. The chain recombines TRBV11-2 with TRBJ2-3; the D is unclear. The receptor's source is a woman aged 18-29 years with type 1 diabetes. Sequences were obtained from naive CD4+ T cells from blood. The CDR3 DNA reads as TGTGCCAGCACCCCACTCCTAGACCATACAGATACGCAGTATTTT. As protein: CASTPLLDHTDTQYF.